This record looks at one T cell receptor (beta chain) sequence and its context. Its antigen is not identified. In the naive CD8 group, cells lacked CD45RO and were positively selected for CCR7, so terminally differentiated effector memory CD45RA+ cells were left out. All donors were healthy HIV-negative adults lacking recent acute infections or vaccinations. The entry originates in a study of shared clonotypes between healthy human individuals. Study-wide results and caveats: Relative to clonotypes present in all four donors, those not shared had lower generation probabilities.

The CDR3 has 13 amino acids. From germline, CDR1 is SEHNR and CDR2 FQNEAQ (reference sequence). V dropped 3 bases and J dropped 8 bases, with 13 bases sitting between them. Only in-frame clones appear in the TCRdb table, and some are missing; sequencing was by immunoSEQ multiplex PCR. The sample records some 2.1 million clones, 93% being singletons. The sample consisted of naive CD8+ T cells from PBMCs. The TCR comes from a man between 18 and 29 years old in good health. Some clones in this sample may be carry-over from other donors' samples. V gene TRBV7-9 combines with J gene TRBJ1-1; D perhaps matches TRBD1 (5 bases). The DNA of the CDR3 is TGTGCCAGCAGCTTGGGGCAGGGCCGCGAAGCTTTCTTT. As protein: CASSLGQGREAFF.